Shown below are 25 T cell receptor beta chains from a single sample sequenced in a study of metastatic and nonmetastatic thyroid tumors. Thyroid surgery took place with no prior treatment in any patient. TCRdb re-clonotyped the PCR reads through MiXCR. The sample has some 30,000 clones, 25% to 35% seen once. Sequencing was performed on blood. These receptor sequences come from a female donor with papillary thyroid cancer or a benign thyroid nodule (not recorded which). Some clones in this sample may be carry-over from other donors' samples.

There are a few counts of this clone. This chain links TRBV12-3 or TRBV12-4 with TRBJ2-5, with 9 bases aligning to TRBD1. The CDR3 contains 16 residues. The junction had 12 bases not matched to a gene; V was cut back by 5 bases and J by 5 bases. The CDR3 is CASSGGGQGFFETQYF. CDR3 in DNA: TGTGCCAGCAGTGGAGGGGGACAGGGATTCTTCGAGACCCAGTACTTC.

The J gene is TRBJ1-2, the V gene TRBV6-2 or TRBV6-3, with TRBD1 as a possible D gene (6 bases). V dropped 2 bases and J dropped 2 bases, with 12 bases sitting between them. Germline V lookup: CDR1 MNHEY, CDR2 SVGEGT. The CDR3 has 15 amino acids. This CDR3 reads CASSYAPDRNYGYTF. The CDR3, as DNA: TGTGCCAGCAGTTACGCCCCGGACAGAAACTATGGCTACACCTTC.

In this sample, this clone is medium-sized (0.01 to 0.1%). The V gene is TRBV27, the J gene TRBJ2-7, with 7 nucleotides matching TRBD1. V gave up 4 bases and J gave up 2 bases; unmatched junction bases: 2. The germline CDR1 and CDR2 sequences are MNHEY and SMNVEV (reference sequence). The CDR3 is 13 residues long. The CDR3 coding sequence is TGTGCCAGCAGTTCCACAGGGGCCTACGAGCAGTACTTC. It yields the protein CASSSTGAYEQYF.

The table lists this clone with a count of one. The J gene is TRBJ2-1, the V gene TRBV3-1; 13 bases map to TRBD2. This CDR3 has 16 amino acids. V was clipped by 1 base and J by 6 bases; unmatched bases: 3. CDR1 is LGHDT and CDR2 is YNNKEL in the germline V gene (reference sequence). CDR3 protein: CASSQAGLAGTNEQFF. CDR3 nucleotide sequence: TGTGCCAGCAGCCAAGCGGGACTAGCGGGAACCAATGAGCAGTTCTTC.

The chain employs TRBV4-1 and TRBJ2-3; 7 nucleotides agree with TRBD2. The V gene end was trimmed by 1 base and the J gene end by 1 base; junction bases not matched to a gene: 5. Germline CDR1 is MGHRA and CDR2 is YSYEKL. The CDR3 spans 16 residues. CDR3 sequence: CASSQALAERTDTQYF. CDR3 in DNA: TGCGCCAGCAGCCAAGCTCTAGCGGAGCGCACAGATACGCAGTATTTT.

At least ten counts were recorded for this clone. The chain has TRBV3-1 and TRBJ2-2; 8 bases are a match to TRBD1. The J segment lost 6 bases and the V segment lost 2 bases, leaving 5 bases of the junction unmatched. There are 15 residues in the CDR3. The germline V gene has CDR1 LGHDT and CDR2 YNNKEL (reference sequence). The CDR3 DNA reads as TGTGCCAGCAGCCAAAGGACAGGGTTGCCCGGGGAGCTGTTTTTT. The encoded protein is CASSQRTGLPGELFF.

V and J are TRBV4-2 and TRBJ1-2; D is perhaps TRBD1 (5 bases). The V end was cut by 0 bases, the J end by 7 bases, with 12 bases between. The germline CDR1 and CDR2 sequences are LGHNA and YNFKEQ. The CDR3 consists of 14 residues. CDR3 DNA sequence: TGTGCCAGCAGCCAAGATCGGGGGGAGTCTGGCTACACCTTC. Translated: CASSQDRGESGYTF.

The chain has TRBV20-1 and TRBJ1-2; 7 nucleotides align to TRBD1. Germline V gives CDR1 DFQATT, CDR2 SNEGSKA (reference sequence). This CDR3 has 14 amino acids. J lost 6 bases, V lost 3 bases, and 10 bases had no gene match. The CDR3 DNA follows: TGCAGTGCTAGCCACGATGAGGGGGCGAATGGCTACACCTTC. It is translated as CSASHDEGANGYTF.

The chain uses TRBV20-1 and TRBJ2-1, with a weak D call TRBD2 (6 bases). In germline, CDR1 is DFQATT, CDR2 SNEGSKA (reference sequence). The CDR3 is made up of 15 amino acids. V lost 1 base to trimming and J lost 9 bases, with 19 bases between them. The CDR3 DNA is TGCAGTGCTAGAGTCCGAGCTTCGATGGGGGGTGAGCAGTTCTTC. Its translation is CSARVRASMGGEQFF.

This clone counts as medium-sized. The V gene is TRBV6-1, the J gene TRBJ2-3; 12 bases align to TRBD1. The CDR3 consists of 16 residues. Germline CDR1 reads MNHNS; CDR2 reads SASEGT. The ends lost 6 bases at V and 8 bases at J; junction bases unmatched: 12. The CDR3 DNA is TGTGCCAGCAGCCGCACCCCGGGACAGGGGGCGGGTACGCAGTATTTT. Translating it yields CASSRTPGQGAGTQYF.

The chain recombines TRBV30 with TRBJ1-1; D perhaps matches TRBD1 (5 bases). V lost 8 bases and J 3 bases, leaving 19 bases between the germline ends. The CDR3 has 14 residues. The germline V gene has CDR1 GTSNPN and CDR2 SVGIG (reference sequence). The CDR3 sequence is CARRGGDGYTEAFF. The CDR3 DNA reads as TGTGCCCGCCGGGGAGGGGACGGGTACACTGAAGCTTTCTTT.

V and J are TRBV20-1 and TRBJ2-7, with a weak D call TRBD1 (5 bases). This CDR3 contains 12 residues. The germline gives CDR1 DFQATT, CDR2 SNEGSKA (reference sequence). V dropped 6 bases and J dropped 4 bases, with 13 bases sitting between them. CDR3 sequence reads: CSAQTELYEQYF. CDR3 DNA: TGCAGTGCCCAGACAGAGCTTTACGAGCAGTACTTC.

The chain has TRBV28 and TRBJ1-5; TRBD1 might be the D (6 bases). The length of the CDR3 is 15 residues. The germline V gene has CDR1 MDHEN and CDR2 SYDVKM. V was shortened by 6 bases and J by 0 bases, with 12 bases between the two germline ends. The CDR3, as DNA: TGTGCCAGCAGACCCGGACAGACTAGCAATCAGCCCCAGCATTTT. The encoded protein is CASRPGQTSNQPQHF.

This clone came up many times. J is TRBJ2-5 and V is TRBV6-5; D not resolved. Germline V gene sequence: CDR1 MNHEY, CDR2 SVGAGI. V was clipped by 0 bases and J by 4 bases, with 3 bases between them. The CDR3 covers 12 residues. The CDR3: CASSYSGETQYF. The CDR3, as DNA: TGTGCCAGCAGTTACTCAGGAGAGACCCAGTACTTC.

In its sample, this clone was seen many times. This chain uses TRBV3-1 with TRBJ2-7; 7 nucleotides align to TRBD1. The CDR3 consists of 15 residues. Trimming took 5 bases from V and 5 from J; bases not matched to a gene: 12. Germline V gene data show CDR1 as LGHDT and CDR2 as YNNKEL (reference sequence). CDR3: CASSVTPGGVDEQYF. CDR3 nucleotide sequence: TGTGCCAGCAGCGTCACACCAGGGGGTGTGGACGAGCAGTACTTC.

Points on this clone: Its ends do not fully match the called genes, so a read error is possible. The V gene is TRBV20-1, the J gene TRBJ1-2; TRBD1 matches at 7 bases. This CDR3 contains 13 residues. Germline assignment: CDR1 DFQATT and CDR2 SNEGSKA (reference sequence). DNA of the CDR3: TGCAGTGCTCGAGAAAGGGGGCAGTATGGCTACACCTTC. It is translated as CSARERGQYGYTF.

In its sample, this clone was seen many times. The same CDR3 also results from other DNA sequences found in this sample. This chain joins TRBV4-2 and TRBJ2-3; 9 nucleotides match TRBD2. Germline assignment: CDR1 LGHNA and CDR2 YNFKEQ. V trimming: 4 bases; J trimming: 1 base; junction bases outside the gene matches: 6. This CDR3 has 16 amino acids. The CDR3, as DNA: TGTGCCAGCAGCCGAGGGGTAGCGGGAGGCACAGATACGCAGTATTTT. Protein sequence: CASSRGVAGGTDTQYF.

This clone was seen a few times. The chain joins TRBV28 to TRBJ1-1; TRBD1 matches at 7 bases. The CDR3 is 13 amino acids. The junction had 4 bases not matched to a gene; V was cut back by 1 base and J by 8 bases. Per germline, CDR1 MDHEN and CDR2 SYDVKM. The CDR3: CASSLSPTGEAFF. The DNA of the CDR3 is TGTGCCAGCAGTTTATCCCCGACAGGGGAAGCTTTCTTT.

CDR3 residues: CASSLYVPRGNTIYF. DNA of the CDR3: TGTGCCAGCAGCTTATATGTTCCCCGTGGAAACACCATATATTTT. This chain connects TRBV7-3 to TRBJ1-3; D not certain. The CDR3 spans 15 residues. V was pared by 2 bases and J by 3 bases, with 11 bases between. The germline V gene has CDR1 SGHTA and CDR2 FQGTGA.

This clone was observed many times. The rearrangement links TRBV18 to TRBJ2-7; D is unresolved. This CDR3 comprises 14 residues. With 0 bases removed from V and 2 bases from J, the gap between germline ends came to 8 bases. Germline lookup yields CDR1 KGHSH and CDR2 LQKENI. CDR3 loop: CASSPPNNPYEQYF. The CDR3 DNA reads TGTGCCAGCTCACCACCGAACAACCCCTACGAGCAGTACTTC.

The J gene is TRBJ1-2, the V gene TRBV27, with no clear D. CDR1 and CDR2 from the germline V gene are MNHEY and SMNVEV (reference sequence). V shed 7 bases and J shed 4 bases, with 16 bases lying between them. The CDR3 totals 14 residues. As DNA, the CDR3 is TGTGCCAGCACGGTATTAGGAGGACCCTATGGCTACACCTTC. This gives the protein CASTVLGGPYGYTF.

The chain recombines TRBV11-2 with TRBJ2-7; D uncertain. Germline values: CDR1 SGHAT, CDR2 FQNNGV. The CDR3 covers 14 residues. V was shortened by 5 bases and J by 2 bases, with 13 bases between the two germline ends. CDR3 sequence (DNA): TGTGCCAGCAGCCCCAGTGACCAGGCCTACGAGCAGTACTTC. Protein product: CASSPSDQAYEQYF. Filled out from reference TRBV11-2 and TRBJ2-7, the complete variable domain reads EAGVAQSPRYKIIEKRQSVAFWCNPISGHATLYWYQQILGQGPKLLIQFQNNGVVDDSQLPKDRFSAERLKGVDSTLKIQPAKLEDSAVYLCASSPSDQAYEQYFGPGTRLTVT.

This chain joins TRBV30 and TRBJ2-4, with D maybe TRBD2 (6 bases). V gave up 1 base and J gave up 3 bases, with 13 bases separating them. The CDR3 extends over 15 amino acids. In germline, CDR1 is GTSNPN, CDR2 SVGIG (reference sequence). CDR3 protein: CAWSAYLRGKNIQYF. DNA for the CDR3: TGTGCCTGGAGTGCGTACCTGCGGGGCAAAAACATTCAGTACTTC.

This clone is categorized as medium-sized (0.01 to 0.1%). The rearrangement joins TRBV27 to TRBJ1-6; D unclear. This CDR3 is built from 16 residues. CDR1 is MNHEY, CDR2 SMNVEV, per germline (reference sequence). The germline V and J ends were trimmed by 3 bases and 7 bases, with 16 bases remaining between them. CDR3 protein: CASSLSGQMGNSPLHF. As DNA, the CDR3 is TGTGCCAGCAGTTTGTCAGGCCAGATGGGCAATTCACCCCTCCACTTT.

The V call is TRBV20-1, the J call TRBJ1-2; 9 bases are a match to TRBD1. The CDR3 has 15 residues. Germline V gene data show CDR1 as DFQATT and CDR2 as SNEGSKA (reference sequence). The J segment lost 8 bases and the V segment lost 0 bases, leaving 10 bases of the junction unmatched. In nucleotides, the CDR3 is TGCAGTGCTAGAGATCCCCTGGGGACAGGGTGGGGCTACACCTTC. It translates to CSARDPLGTGWGYTF.